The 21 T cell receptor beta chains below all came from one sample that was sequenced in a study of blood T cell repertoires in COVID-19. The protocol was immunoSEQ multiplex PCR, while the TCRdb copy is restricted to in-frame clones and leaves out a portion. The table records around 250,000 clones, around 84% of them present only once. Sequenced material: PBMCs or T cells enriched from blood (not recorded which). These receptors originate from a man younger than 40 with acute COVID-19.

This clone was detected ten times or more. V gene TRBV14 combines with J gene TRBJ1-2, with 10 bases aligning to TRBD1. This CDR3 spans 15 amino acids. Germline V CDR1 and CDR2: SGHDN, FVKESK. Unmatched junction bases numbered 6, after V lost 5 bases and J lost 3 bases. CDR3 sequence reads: CASSDGTGVDYGYTF. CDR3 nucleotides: TGTGCCAGCAGCGACGGGACAGGGGTAGACTATGGCTACACCTTC.

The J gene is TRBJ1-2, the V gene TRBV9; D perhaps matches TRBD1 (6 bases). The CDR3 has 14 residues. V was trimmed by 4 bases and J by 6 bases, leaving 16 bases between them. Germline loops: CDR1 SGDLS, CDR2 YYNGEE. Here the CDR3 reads CASSPSGTGHGYTF. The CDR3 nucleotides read TGTGCCAGCAGCCCCTCGGGAACAGGGCATGGCTACACCTTC.

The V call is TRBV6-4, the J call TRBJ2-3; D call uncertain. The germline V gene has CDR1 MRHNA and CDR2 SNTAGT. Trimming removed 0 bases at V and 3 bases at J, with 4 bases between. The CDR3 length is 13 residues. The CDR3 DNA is TGTGCCAGCAGTGACTCAGAGACAGATACGCAGTATTTT. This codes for CASSDSETDTQYF.

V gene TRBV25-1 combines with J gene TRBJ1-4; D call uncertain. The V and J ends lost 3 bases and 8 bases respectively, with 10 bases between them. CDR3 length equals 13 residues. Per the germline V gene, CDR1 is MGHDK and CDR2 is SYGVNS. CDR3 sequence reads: CASSDPGREKLFF. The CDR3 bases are TGTGCCAGCAGTGATCCCGGGAGAGAAAAACTGTTTTTT.

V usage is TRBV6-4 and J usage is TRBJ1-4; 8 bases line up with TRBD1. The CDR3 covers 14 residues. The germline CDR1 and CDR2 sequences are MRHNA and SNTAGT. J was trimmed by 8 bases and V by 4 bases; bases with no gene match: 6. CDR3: CASSGQGKKEKLFF. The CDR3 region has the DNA TGTGCCAGCAGTGGACAGGGGAAAAAAGAAAAACTGTTTTTT.

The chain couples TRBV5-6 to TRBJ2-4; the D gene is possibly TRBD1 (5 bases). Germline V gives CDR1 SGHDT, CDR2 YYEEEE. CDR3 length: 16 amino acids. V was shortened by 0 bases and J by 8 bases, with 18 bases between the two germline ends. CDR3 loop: CASSLASWQGQDIQYF. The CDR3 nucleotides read TGTGCCAGCAGCTTGGCGTCGTGGCAGGGTCAGGACATTCAGTACTTC. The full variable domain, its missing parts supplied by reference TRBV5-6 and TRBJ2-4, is DAGVTQSPTHLIKTRGQQVTLRCSPKSGHDTVSWYQQALGQGPQFIFQYYEEEERQRGNFPDRFSGHQFPNYSSELNVNALLLGDSALYLCASSLASWQGQDIQYFGAGTRLSVL.

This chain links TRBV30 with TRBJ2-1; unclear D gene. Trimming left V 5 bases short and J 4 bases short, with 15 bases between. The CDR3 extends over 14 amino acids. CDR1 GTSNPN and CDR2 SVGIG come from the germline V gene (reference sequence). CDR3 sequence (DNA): TGTGCCTGGGGAGTCGAACTGGTGTACAATGAGCAGTTCTTC. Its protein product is CAWGVELVYNEQFF. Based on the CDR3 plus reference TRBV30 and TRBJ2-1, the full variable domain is SQTIHQWPATLVQPVGSPLSLECTVEGTSNPNLYWYRQAAGRGLQLLFYSVGIGQISSEVPQNLSASRPQDRQFILSSKKLLLSDSGFYLCAWGVELVYNEQFFGPGTRLTVL.

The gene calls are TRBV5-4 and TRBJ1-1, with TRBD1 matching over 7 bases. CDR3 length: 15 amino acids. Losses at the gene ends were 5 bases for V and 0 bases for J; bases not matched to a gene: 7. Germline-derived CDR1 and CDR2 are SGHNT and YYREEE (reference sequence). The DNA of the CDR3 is TGTGCCAGCAGTCAACCGGACAGGTTGAACACTGAAGCTTTCTTT. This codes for CASSQPDRLNTEAFF. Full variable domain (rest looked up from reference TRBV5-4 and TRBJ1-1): ETGVTQSPTHLIKTRGQQVTLRCSSQSGHNTVSWYQQALGQGPQFIFQYYREEENGRGNFPPRFSGLQFPNYSSELNVNALELDDSALYLCASSQPDRLNTEAFFGQGTRLTVV.

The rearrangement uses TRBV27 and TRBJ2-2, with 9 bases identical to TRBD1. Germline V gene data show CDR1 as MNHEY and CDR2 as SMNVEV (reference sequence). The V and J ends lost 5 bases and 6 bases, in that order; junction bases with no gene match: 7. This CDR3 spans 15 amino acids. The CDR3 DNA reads TGTGCCAGCAGTCCAACCCGGACAGGGGCCGGGGAGCTGTTTTTT. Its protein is CASSPTRTGAGELFF.

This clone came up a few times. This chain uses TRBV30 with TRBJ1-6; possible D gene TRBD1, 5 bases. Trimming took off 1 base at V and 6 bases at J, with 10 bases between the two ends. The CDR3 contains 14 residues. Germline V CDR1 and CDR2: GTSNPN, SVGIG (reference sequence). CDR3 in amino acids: CAWSGGEGNSPLHF. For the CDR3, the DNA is TGTGCCTGGAGTGGGGGGGAAGGTAATTCACCCCTCCACTTT.

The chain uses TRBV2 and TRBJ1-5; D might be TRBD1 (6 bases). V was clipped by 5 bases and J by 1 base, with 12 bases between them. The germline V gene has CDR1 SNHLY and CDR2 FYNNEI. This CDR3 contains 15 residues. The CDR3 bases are TGTGCCAGCAGTTTACAGGGATTAAGCAATCAGCCCCAGCATTTT. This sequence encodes CASSLQGLSNQPQHF.

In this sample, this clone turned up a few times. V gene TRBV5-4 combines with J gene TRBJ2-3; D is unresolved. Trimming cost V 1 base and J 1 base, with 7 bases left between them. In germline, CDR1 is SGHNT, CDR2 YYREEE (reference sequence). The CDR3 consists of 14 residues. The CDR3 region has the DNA TGTGCCAGCAGCTTGACAGATCGCACAGATACGCAGTATTTT. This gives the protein CASSLTDRTDTQYF. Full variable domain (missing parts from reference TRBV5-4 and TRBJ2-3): ETGVTQSPTHLIKTRGQQVTLRCSSQSGHNTVSWYQQALGQGPQFIFQYYREEENGRGNFPPRFSGLQFPNYSSELNVNALELDDSALYLCASSLTDRTDTQYFGPGTRLTVL.

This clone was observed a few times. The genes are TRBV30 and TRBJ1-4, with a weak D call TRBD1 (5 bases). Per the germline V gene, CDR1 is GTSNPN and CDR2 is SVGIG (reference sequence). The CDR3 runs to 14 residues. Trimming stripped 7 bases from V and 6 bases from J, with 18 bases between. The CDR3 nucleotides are TGTGCCTCCGGACGGGGGGGGAGAGATGAAAAACTGTTTTTT. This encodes CASGRGGRDEKLFF.

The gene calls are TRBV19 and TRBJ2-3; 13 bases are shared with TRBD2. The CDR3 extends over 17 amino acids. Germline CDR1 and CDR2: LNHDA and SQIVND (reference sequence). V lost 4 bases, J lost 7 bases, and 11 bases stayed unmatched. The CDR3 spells CASSTTGTSGILNTQYF. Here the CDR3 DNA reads TGTGCCAGTAGTACCACCGGGACTAGCGGGATTTTAAATACGCAGTATTTT.

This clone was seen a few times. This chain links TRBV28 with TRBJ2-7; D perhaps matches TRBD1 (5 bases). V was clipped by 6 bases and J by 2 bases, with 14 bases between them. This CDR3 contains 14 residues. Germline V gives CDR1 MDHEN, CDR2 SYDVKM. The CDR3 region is CASSGDSRPYEQYV. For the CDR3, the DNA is TGTGCCAGCAGCGGTGACAGCCGCCCCTACGAGCAGTACGTC.

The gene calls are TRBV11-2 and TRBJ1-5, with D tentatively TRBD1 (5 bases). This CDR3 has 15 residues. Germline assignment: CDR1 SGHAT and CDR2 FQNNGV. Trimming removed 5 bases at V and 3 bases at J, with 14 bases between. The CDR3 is CASSLQGIPNQPQHF. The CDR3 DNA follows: TGTGCCAGCAGCCTCCAGGGAATACCCAATCAGCCCCAGCATTTT.

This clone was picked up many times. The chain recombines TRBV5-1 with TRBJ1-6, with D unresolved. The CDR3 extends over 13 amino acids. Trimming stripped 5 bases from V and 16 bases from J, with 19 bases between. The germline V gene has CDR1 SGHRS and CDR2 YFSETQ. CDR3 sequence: CASRPGGEVTLHF. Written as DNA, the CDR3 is TGCGCCAGCAGGCCAGGAGGCGAGGTAACTCTCCACTTT.

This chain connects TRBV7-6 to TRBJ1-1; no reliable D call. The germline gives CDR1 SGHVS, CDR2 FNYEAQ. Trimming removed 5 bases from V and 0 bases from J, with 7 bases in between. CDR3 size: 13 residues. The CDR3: CASSVTVNTEAFF. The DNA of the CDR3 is TGTGCCAGCAGCGTAACAGTGAACACTGAAGCTTTCTTT.

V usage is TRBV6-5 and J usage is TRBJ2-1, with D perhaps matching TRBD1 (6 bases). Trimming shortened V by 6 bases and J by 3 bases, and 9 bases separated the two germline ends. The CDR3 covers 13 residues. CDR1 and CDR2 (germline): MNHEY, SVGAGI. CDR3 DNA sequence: TGTGCCAGCAGAGGACAGATCTACAATGAGCAGTTCTTC. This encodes CASRGQIYNEQFF.

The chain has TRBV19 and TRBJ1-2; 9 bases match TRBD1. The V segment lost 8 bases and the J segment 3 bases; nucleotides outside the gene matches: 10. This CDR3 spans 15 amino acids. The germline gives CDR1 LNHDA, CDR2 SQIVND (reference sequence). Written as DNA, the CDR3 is TGTGCCAGTTATAATCCCGGGACAGGGCACTATGGCTACACCTTC. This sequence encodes CASYNPGTGHYGYTF.

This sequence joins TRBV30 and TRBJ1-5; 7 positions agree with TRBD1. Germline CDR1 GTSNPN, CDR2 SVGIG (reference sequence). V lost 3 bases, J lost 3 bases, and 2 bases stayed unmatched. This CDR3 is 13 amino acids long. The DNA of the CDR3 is TGTGCCTGGAGGGGGACAGACAATCAGCCCCAGCATTTT. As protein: CAWRGTDNQPQHF.